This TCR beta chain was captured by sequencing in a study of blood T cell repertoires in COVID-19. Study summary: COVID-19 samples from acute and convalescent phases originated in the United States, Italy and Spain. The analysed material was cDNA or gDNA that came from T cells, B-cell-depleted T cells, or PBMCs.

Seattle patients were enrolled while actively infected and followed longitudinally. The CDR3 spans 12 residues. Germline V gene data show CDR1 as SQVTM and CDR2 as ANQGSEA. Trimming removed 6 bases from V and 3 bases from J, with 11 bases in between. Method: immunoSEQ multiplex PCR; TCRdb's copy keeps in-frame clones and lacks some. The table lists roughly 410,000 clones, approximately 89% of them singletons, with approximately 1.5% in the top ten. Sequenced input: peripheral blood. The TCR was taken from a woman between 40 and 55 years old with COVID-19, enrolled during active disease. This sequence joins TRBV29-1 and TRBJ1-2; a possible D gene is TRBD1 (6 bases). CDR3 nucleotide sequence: TGCAGCGTCTCACAGGGAGACTATGGCTACACCTTC. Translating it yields CSVSQGDYGYTF.